These 5 T cell receptor beta chains originate from one sample sequenced in a study of blood T cell repertoires in COVID-19. Data came from immunoSEQ multiplex PCR; TCRdb stores just in-frame clones and leaves some out. The sample has approximately 300,000 clones; around 90% are singletons. The sequencing sample was made of peripheral blood. The receptors were gathered from a woman younger than 45 with COVID-19, enrolled during active disease.

This chain links TRBV6-5 with TRBJ2-2; D is undetermined. Trimming cost V 2 bases and J 4 bases, with 5 bases left between them. The CDR3 contains 13 residues. Germline V gene lookup returns CDR1 MNHEY and CDR2 SVGAGI. The CDR3 loop is CASSYGLTGELFF. In DNA form, the CDR3 reads TGTGCCAGCAGTTACGGGCTCACCGGGGAGCTGTTTTTT.

This clone came up once. CDR3 amino acids: CASSLQGTLNTEAFF. The CDR3 DNA is TGTGCCAGCTCCCTACAGGGGACCTTGAACACTGAAGCTTTCTTT. V usage is TRBV18 and J usage is TRBJ1-1; TRBD1 matches at 7 bases. Germline V gives CDR1 KGHSH, CDR2 LQKENI. With V trimmed by 6 bases and J by 0 bases, 7 bases remained unmatched. The CDR3 is 15 residues long.

V gene TRBV7-2 combines with J gene TRBJ1-3; D is unresolved. The germline V gene encodes CDR1 SGHTA and CDR2 FQGNSA. V was pared by 4 bases and J by 3 bases, with 13 bases between. The CDR3 loop spans 15 amino acids. CDR3 sequence (DNA): TGTGCCAGCAGCTCGCGGACTGGTCTTGGAAACACCATATATTTT. The encoded protein is CASSSRTGLGNTIYF.

Of note for this clone: Within the sample, other DNA sequences also encode this same CDR3. The chain links TRBV28 to TRBJ2-7; TRBD1 matches at 10 bases. After removal of 5 bases from V and 3 bases from J, the junction contained 1 base not matched to a gene. This CDR3 region has 13 residues. In germline, CDR1 is MDHEN, CDR2 SYDVKM. The CDR3 sequence: CASSRTGGYEQYF. The CDR3 DNA reads as TGTGCCAGCAGTAGGACAGGGGGCTACGAGCAGTACTTC.

The V gene is TRBV5-4, the J gene TRBJ2-1; 7 nucleotides match TRBD1. J was trimmed by 5 bases and V by 4 bases; bases with no gene match: 3. CDR3 length equals 13 residues. CDR1 and CDR2 (germline): SGHNT, YYREEE (reference sequence). CDR3 residues: CASSDRDHNEQFF. The CDR3 nucleotides are TGTGCCAGCAGCGACAGGGATCACAATGAGCAGTTCTTC.